The T cell receptor beta chain described here comes from a study of blood T cell repertoires in COVID-19. Recovered status in Cohort 3 required two negative PCRs, clearance, or symptom resolution. CDR3 size: 15 residues. The V and J ends lost 4 bases and 1 base respectively, with 13 bases between them. CDR1 and CDR2 (germline): ENHRY, SYGVKD. Some clones are missing from TCRdb's copy, which holds only in-frame ones; the method was immunoSEQ multiplex PCR. The profile shows 100,000 to 150,000 clones, about 88% of them singletons. This chain uses TRBV10-3 with TRBJ1-1; D is perhaps TRBD1 (6 bases). This sequence originates from a woman aged 45-59 years who had recovered from COVID-19. The sample comprised PBMCs or T cells enriched from blood (not recorded which). The CDR3 reads CAISVAVGGNTEAFF. Written as DNA, the CDR3 is TGTGCCATCAGTGTTGCGGTAGGGGGGAACACTGAAGCTTTCTTT.